The clone carrying this T cell receptor beta chain occurred many times. Its target is not known. V was clipped by 4 bases and J by 2 bases, with 14 bases between them. CDR3 size: 15 residues. Sorted naive CD8 T cells, roughly 19,000 to 1,100,000, were sequenced from 10%, 30% or 50% RNA. These data originate in a study of molecular identifiers for immune sequencing clone quantification. Whole-study findings and limits: Jurkat TCR RNA that was spiked in from one cell was reportedly detectable among around 1 million naive cells. In naive cells, under 1% of molecules belonged to clones above 20 RNA copies, against over 99% in effector cells.

Each CDR3 protein is one row after TCRdb ran MiXCR on the PCR reads. The profile shows about 97,000 distinct CDR3 sequences, less than 25% of them singletons. This chain uses TRBV12-3 or TRBV12-4 with TRBJ2-5, with a weak D call TRBD1 (6 bases). The TCR originated in a human donor in good health. Some libraries in this study had Jurkat cell RNA spiked in. Material: naive CD8+ T cells from blood, with Jurkat cell RNA spiked in. The subset: FACS-sorted CD8+CD4-CCR7+CD45RA+ naive T cells. CDR3 region: CASSSLGALQETQYF. The CDR3 region has the DNA TGTGCCAGCAGTTCATTGGGGGCGCTTCAAGAGACCCAGTACTTC.